This T cell receptor (beta chain) was recorded in a study of blood T cells in healthy people across ages. Trimming at V came to 3 bases and at J to 2 bases, leaving 11 bases not matched to a gene. CDR1 is DFQATT, CDR2 SNEGSKA, per germline (reference sequence). The CDR3 runs to 16 residues. Alongside a J-beta primer mix, a sample-barcoded 5' primer served in a second PCR lasting roughly 6 to 11 cycles. Each cDNA molecule carried a tag from a template-switch adaptor that contained 12 random nucleotides. TCRdb processed the 5' RACE reads anew with MiXCR; each CDR3 protein has one entry. This table has under 1 million distinct CDR3 sequences, under 45% appearing once.

The clonotype was recovered from a man aged 60 to 75 in good health. The genes are TRBV20-1 and TRBJ2-3, with 7 bases identical to TRBD2. The source material was blood. CDR3 amino acids: CSASPSQRGLTDTQYF. As DNA, the CDR3 is TGCAGTGCTAGCCCCTCCCAGCGGGGCCTCACAGATACGCAGTATTTT.